This record covers a single T cell receptor (beta chain). Its antigen is unidentified. This sample was included in a study of Graves' ophthalmopathy and Graves' hyperthyroidism. Broader study findings: Most clonotypes expanded in thyroid above 0.001 frequency were present in blood too.

The CDR3 is 18 residues long. With V trimmed by 3 bases and J by 7 bases, 13 bases remained unmatched. What supplied the PBMCs was 7.5 to 10 ml of fresh peripheral blood. Scientists amplified the TCR beta CDR3 regions from RNA transcripts. Investigators did first-round RT-PCR with HTBI primers, then second-round multiplex PCR. One entry per CDR3 protein, called by TCRdb with MiXCR from the multiplex PCR reads. This sample yields roughly 400,000 distinct CDR3 sequences, of which around 17% are seen a single time; 1.6% belongs to the top ten. The TCR sequence derives from a woman between 18 and 29 years old with Graves' ophthalmopathy. Source material: peripheral blood. The rearrangement links TRBV12-3 or TRBV12-4 to TRBJ2-7, with 15 positions matching TRBD2. The CDR3 DNA reads TGTGCCAGCAGTTTCGACTTTGGACTAGCGGGAGGGCCGGGGGAGCAGTACTTC. Its protein is CASSFDFGLAGGPGEQYF.